Listed below are T cell receptor beta chains from one sample, sequenced in a study of shared clonotypes between healthy human individuals. The data were produced by immunoSEQ multiplex PCR, yet TCRdb's version contains in-frame clones alone and is incomplete. The sample lists some 1.5 million clones, 95% to 99% seen once, with roughly 0.45% in the top ten. The sequenced sample consisted of naive CD4+ T cells sorted from blood. These receptors all come from a man aged 25-45 years in good health. The CDR3 runs from the conserved cysteine through the conserved F or W. A D gene is named only where the DNA matches it firmly. The listing skips clone size in some rows; elsewhere it reads once, few, many or a size class.

d_gene	abundance	j_gene	v_gene	CDR3nt	CDR3aa
.	.	TRBJ1-4	TRBV7-2	TGTGCCAGCAGCCGGTTCCCAACTAATGAAAAACTGTTTTTT	CASSRFPTNEKLFF
TRBD1	.	TRBJ2-6	TRBV7-2	TGTGCCAGCAGCCGGGACAGGGAAATCTCTGGGGCCAACGTCCTGACTTTC	CASSRDREISGANVLTF
.	.	TRBJ2-2	TRBV30	TGTGCCGGGACCCTAGCAAGAAACACCGGGGAGCTGTTTTTT	CAGTLARNTGELFF
.	.	TRBJ1-2	TRBV7-8	TGTGCCAGCAGCTTAGACCCAGGGAGGGACTATGGCTACACCTTC	CASSLDPGRDYGYTF
.	.	TRBJ2-5	TRBV27	TGTGCCAGCACTACAAATGGGGCAGTGCAAGAGACCCAGTACTTC	CASTTNGAVQETQYF
TRBD1	once	TRBJ2-1	TRBV27	TGTGCCAGCAGTTTAGCCGGGACAGGCTCCTACAATGAGCAGTTCTTC	CASSLAGTGSYNEQFF
.	.	TRBJ1-5	TRBV15	TGTGCCACCAGCGGAAATTCACAGGGATCCAGTCAGCCCCAGCATTTT	CATSGNSQGSSQPQHF
.	.	TRBJ2-7	TRBV7-2	TGTGCCAGCAGCAATAGCGGCCAGGCCAACCACGAGCAGTACTTC	CASSNSGQANHEQYF
.	once	TRBJ1-5	TRBV2	TGTGCCAGCAGTGACCTGGGTTTCGATCAGCCCCAGCATTTT	CASSDLGFDQPQHF
.	.	TRBJ1-2	TRBV27	TGTGCCAGCAGTCCGCGACCACGGACACTCTATGGCTACACCTTC	CASSPRPRTLYGYTF
TRBD2	once	TRBJ2-5	TRBV5-1	TGCGCCAGCAGCGCCCGTTTTATGGGAGGGCCACAGACCCAGTACTTC	CASSARFMGGPQTQYF
TRBD1	once	TRBJ1-1	TRBV11-2	TGTGCCAGCAGCATAGTCGGGACAGGGGACACTGAAGCTTTCTTT	CASSIVGTGDTEAFF
.	.	TRBJ2-1	TRBV18	TGTGCCAGCTCACCACCGAGGGGCGAGCAGTTCTTC	CASSPPRGEQFF
.	once	TRBJ2-1	TRBV28	TGTGCCAGCAGACACGACACAGGTTCCTACAATGAGCAGTTCTTC	CASRHDTGSYNEQFF
.	.	TRBJ2-3	TRBV18	TGTGCCAGCTCACCTCTCCCAGCGGTGAGCACAGATACGCAGTATTTT	CASSPLPAVSTDTQYF
.	.	TRBJ2-7	TRBV5-1	TGCGCCAGCAGCTTAGACAATAGGGGGGCGTCTTCTGCCGAGCAGTACTTC	CASSLDNRGASSAEQYF
.	.	TRBJ1-2	TRBV5-4	TGTGCCAGCGTCTCGGAAGGCTACACCTTC	CASVSEGYTF
.	.	TRBJ2-4	TRBV5-4	TGTGCCAGCAGCTTGAGGCAGGGGGCCAAAAACATTCAGTACTTC	CASSLRQGAKNIQYF
TRBD1	.	TRBJ1-3	TRBV18	TGTGCCAGCTCCGGGACAGGGGGCATCGGTTCGGACACCATATATTTT	CASSGTGGIGSDTIYF
.	.	TRBJ2-1	TRBV6-6	TGTGCCAGCAGTTACTCCACGGGGAGGAATGAGCAGTTCTTC	CASSYSTGRNEQFF
.	.	TRBJ2-5	TRBV7-2	TGTGCCAGCAGCTTAGGGTCAGGCACGGAGACCCAGTACTTC	CASSLGSGTETQYF
.	.	TRBJ2-1	TRBV5-1	TGCGCCAGCAGCTTATCAGGTACGAGCTCCTACAATGAGCAGTTCTTC	CASSLSGTSSYNEQFF
.	.	TRBJ2-7	TRBV7-2	TGTGCCAGCAGCTTAGCCCGTGGGGAGCAGTACTTC	CASSLARGEQYF